Below, one TCR beta chain is given with its context. No cognate antigen has been identified for it. Within one base of it there is no much larger clone, and no base qualities were kept. In the prospective study, participants were roughly 18 to 100 years old, resided in fewer than 25 geographic areas of the United States, and were enrolled through a virtual design. In the prospective study, participants were assigned to cohorts based on the clinical history participants reported in a screening survey and a study questionnaire. For ImmuneRACE Cohort 3, a participant was defined as recovered based on two consecutive negative NP/OP PCR tests, clearance by a healthcare professional, or resolution of symptoms. Each participant in the prospective study had whole blood, serum and a nasopharyngeal or oropharyngeal swab collected by mobile phlebotomists. Over a roughly 2-month period, participants in the prospective study had the option of providing additional blood draws and questionnaires. Blood samples from the prospective study were shipped frozen or at room temperature prior to DNA extraction.

These data originate in a study of blood T cell repertoires in COVID-19 (TCRdb year 2020). With regard to the full study: Samples covering the acute and convalescent phases of COVID-19 were provided by collaborators in the United States, Italy and Spain. The prospective study material was composed of cDNA or gDNA derived from T cells, B-cell-depleted T cells, or PBMCs. Deeply sampled blood TCRbeta repertoires from subjects exposed to, actively infected with, or recovered from COVID-19 were included in the dataset. The repertoires were made available in a free public database intended to serve as a resource for research on the immune response to SARS-CoV-2. The samples were drawn from two sources: the first 160 participants of the ongoing ImmuneRACE study, and 1,000 to 1,500 subjects contributed by 6 global collaborators. The sample metadata nearly always contained a de-identified subject ID, COVID-19 status, age in years and sex. Where HLA class I and class II types were available, the types were taken from metadata supplied by the sample provider, not from assay-based typing. Study-wide conclusions, independent of this receptor: How much clinical and demographic metadata was included differed by source and by participant, and the metadata was provided uncurated.

The cysteine opens and the phenylalanine closes a CDR3 of 14 amino acids. The read is trimmed to its CDR3 DNA, 42 bases read in frame from base 1. The V and J ends are trimmed by 1 base and 5 bases, leaving 11 bases between them. The germline V gene gives CDR1 as SGHDN and CDR2 as FVKESK. TCRbeta CDR3 regions were amplified from genomic DNA by means of the immunoSEQ Assay, a bias-controlled multiplex PCR. Turning to the authors' computational methods: Nucleated cell counts per sample were estimated from amplification of reference gene primers within the assay. To quantify the absolute abundance of each unique TCRbeta CDR3 rearrangement, sequence reads were collapsed and filtered. For each sample, productive Simpson clonality was calculated as the square root of Simpson's diversity index across productive rearrangements. Sourced from immuneACCESS, this table was stored by TCRdb with only in-frame sequences that have V and J called. A share of the clones is absent; for the studies checked, an unresolved V gene accounts for under half, and the remainder has no known explanation. Clone size and the V and J calls come from that table; the DNA yielded D and trimming. For this sample the table gives under 450,000 clones, of which roughly 90% were detected only once. 2.5% to 3.5% of the sample lies in the top ten.

Sequencing input: PBMCs or T cells enriched from blood (not recorded which). This clonotype originated in a woman in her thirties who had recovered from COVID-19. The chain employs TRBV14 and TRBJ1-1, with no confidently assigned D gene. The CDR3 reads CASSQVSVYTEAFF. The sequence in DNA is TGTGCCAGCAGCCAAGTCTCGGTGTATACTGAAGCTTTCTTT.